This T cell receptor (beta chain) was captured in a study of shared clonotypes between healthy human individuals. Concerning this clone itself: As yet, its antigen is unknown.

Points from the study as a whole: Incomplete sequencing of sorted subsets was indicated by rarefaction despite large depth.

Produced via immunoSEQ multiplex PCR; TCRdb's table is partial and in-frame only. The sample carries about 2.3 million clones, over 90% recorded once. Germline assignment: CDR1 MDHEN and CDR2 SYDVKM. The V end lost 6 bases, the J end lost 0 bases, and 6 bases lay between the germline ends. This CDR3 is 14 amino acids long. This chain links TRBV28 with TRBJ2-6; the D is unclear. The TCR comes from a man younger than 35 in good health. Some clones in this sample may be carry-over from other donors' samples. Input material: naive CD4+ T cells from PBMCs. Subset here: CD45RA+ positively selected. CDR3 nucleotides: TGTGCCAGCAGGCCAAACTCTGGGGCCAACGTCCTGACTTTC. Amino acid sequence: CASRPNSGANVLTF.